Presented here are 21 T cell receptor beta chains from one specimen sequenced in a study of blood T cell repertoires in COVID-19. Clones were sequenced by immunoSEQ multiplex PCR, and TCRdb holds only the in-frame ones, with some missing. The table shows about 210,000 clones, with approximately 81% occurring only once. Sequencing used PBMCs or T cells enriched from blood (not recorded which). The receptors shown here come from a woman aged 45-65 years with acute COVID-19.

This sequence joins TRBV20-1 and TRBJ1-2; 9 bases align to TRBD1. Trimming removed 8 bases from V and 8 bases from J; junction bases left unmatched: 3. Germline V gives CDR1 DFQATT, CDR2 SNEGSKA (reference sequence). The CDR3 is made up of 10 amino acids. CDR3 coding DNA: TGCAGTCTAGGGACAGGGGGCTACACCTTC. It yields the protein CSLGTGGYTF.

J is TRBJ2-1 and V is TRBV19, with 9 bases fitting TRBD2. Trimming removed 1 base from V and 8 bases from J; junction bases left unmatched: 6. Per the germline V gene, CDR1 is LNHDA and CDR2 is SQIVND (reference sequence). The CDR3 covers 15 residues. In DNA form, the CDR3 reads TGTGCCAGTAGTATAGGTAGCGGGGGAGTCGATGAGCAGTTCTTC. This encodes CASSIGSGGVDEQFF.

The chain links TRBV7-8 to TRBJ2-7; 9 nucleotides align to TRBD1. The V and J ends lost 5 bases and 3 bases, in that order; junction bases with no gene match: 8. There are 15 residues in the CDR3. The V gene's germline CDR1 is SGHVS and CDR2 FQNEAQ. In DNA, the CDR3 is TGTGCCAGCAGCCACTACGGGACAGGGAGCTACGAGCAGTACTTC. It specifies CASSHYGTGSYEQYF.

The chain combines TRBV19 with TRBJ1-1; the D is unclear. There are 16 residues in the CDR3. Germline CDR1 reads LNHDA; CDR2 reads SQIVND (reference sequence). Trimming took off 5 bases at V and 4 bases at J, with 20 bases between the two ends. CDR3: CASSPDLPGGSTEAFF. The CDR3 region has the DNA TGTGCCAGTAGTCCCGACTTGCCGGGCGGGAGCACTGAAGCTTTCTTT.

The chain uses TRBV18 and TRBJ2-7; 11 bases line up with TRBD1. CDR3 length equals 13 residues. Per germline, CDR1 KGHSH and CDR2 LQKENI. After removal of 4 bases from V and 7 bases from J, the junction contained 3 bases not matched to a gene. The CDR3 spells CASSRTGGLEQYF. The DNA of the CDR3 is TGTGCCAGCTCACGGACAGGGGGCTTAGAGCAGTACTTC.

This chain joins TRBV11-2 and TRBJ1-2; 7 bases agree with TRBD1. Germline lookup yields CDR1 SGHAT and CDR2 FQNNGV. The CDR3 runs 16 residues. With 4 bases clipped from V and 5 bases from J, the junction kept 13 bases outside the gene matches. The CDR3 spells CASSSTQRGRTYGYTF. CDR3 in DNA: TGTGCCAGCAGCTCGACGCAAAGGGGGCGAACTTATGGCTACACCTTC.

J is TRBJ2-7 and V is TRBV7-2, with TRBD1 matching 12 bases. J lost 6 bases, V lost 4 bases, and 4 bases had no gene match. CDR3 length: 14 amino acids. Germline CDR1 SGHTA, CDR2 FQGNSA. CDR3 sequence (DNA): TGTGCCAGCAGCTCAAGGGACAGGGGGCGCGAGCAGTACTTC. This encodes CASSSRDRGREQYF.

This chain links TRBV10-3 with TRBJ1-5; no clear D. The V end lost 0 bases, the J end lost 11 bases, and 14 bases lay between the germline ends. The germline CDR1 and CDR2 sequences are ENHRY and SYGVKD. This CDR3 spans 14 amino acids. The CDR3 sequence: CAISESTGSPAQHF. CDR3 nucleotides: TGTGCCATCAGTGAGTCGACGGGTTCACCAGCCCAGCATTTT.

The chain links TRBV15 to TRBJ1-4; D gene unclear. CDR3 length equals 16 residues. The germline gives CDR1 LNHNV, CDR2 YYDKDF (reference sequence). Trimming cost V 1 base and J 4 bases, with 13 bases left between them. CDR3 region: CATSRGGFGRNEKLFF. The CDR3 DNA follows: TGTGCCACCAGCAGAGGTGGATTTGGGCGTAATGAAAAACTGTTTTTT.

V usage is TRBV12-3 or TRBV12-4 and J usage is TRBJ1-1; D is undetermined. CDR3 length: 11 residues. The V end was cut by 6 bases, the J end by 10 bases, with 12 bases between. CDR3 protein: CASRTNSPAFF. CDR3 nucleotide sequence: TGTGCCAGCAGGACAAACTCCCCAGCTTTCTTT.

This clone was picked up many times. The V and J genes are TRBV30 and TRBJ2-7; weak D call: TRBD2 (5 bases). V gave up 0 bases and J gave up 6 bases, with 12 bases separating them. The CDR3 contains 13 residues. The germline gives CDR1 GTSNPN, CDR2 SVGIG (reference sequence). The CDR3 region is CAWSVLGGGEQYF. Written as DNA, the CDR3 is TGTGCCTGGAGTGTACTCGGAGGTGGCGAGCAGTACTTC.

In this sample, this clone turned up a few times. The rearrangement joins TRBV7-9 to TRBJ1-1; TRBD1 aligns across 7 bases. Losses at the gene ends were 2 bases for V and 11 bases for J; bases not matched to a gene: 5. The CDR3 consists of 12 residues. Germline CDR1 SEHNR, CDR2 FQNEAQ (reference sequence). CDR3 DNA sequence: TGTGCCAGCAGCTTACCCAACAGGGGCGCTTTCTTT. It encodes CASSLPNRGAFF.

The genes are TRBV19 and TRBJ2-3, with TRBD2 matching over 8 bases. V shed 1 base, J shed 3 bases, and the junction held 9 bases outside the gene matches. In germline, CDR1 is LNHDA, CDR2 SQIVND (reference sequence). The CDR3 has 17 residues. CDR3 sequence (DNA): TGTGCCAGTAGTATAGGTGAGCGGGGGCCCGGGACAGATACGCAGTATTTT. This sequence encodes CASSIGERGPGTDTQYF.

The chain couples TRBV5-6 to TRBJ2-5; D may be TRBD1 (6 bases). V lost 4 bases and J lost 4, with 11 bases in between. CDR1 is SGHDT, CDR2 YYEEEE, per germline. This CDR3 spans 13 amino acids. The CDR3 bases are TGTGCCAGCAGCCCAGGGACATCAGAGACCCAGTACTTC. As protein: CASSPGTSETQYF.

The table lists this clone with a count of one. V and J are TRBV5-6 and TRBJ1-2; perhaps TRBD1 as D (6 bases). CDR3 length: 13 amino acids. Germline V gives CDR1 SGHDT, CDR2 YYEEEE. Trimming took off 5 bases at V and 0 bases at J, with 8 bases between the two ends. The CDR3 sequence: CASRQGPNYGYTF. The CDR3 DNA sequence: TGTGCCAGCAGACAGGGTCCTAACTATGGCTACACCTTC. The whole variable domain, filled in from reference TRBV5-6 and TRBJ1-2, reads DAGVTQSPTHLIKTRGQQVTLRCSPKSGHDTVSWYQQALGQGPQFIFQYYEEEERQRGNFPDRFSGHQFPNYSSELNVNALLLGDSALYLCASRQGPNYGYTFGSGTRLTVV.

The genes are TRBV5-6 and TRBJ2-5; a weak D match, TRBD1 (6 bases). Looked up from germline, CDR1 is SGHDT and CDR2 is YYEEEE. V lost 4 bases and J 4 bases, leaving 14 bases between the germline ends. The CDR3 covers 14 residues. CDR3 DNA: TGTGCCAGCAGCCCGACAGGAGAACCAGAGACCCAGTACTTC. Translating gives CASSPTGEPETQYF. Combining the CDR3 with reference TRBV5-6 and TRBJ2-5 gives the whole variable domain DAGVTQSPTHLIKTRGQQVTLRCSPKSGHDTVSWYQQALGQGPQFIFQYYEEEERQRGNFPDRFSGHQFPNYSSELNVNALLLGDSALYLCASSPTGEPETQYFGPGTRLLVL.

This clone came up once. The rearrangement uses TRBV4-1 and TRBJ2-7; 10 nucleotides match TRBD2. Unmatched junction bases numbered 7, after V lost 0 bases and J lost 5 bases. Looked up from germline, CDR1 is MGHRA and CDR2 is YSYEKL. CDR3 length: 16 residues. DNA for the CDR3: TGCGCCAGCAGCCAAGATAACAGCGGGAGGGCTAACGAGCAGTACTTC. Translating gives CASSQDNSGRANEQYF.

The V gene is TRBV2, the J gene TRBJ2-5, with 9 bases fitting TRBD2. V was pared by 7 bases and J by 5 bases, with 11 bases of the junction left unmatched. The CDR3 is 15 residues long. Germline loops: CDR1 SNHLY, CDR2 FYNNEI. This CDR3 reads CASKGGGARGETQYF. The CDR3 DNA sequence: TGTGCCAGCAAGGGCGGGGGGGCCCGAGGCGAGACCCAGTACTTC.

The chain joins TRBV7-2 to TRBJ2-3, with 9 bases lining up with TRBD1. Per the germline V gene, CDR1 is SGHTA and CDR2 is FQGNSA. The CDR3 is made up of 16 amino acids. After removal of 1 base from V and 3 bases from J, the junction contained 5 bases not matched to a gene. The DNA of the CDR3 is TGTGCCAGCAGCTTAGATCAGACAGGGGGAACAGATACGCAGTATTTT. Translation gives CASSLDQTGGTDTQYF.

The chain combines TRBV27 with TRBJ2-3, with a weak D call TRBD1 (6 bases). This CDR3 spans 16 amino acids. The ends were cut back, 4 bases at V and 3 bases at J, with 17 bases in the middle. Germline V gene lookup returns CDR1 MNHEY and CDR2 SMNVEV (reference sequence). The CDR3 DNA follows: TGTGCCAGCAGTTCCCAAGGGGGTCTGAGGACAGATACGCAGTATTTT. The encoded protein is CASSSQGGLRTDTQYF.

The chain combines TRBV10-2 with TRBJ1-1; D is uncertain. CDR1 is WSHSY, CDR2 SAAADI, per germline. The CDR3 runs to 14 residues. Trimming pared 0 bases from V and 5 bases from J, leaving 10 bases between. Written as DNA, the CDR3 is TGCGCCAGCAGTGAGTCTGGCGGAGAAACTGAAGCTTTCTTT. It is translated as CASSESGGETEAFF.